This T cell receptor (beta chain) comes out of a study of T cells after yellow fever vaccination (dated by TCRdb to between 2019 and 2020). As for the study more broadly: The SMART-Seq v4 Ultra Low Input RNA kit was used to prepare libraries from fractions with low cell numbers. Bulk TCR alpha and beta repertoires were sequenced longitudinally to track T-cell clones before and after primary and booster YFV17D yellow fever vaccination. The cohort comprised two healthy male donors, one aged 18 to 30 and one aged 30 to 39 years. Blood was drawn at multiple timepoints before and after primary and secondary immunization, with bulk PBMC replicates and cell subsets isolated. Overall study results and their limits: Only a couple of donors were included in the study, so the extent to which the findings can be generalized is limited. After the booster, most clones that had expanded after primary vaccination were detected again (roughly 95% of CD4 and 88% of CD8), suggesting broad maintenance of memory. The secondary T-cell response was found to be weaker but faster than the primary response, with a peak reached on day 5 rather than on day 15. A small share of clonotypes occurred in both CD4 and CD8 compartments, likely arising from convergent recombination. Because abundant contaminating clonotypes from the bulk population could be contained in FACS-sorted repertoires, computational filtering was required.

Explained via the paper, the treatment or condition label denotes: live attenuated yellow fever vaccine strain. At each blood-draw timepoint, two biological replicates of bulk PBMCs were collected. A standard Ficoll-Paque protocol was used to isolate PBMCs from peripheral blood. TriZol was used to extract RNA from bulk PBMCs, CD4 and CD8 fractions, and dextramer-positive and dextramer-negative fractions. There are 13 amino acids in the CDR3, from cysteine to phenylalanine inclusive. Only the CDR3 portion is preserved as DNA: 39 bases, with reading frame beginning at the first base. V is reduced by 6 bases and J by 6 bases, leaving a spacing of 12 bases between them. From a lookup of the germline V gene, CDR1 and CDR2 are MDHEN and SYDVKM. Details on this clonotype: It lacks a known antigen. Per-base qualities were not stored, and no clone one base away is much larger.

The reads were generated on an Illumina NovaSeq 6000. Synthesis of TCR cDNA relied on 5'RACE template switching, a step that introduced a universal primer site along with unique molecular identifiers. Priming for cDNA synthesis came from both the TCR alpha and TCR beta constant segments. Library amplification involved two PCR steps, and the second step added sample barcodes and sequencing adapters. Sequencing of libraries was performed on Illumina HiSeq 2500 (2x100 bp) or NovaSeq (2x150 bp). For the original study's pipeline: Demultiplexing of reads and collapsing into UMI consensus sequences were performed with MIGEC, and V(D)J alignment was carried out with MiXCR. Using edgeR on replicate PBMC samples, clonotypes were called vaccine-responding if FDR was below 0.01 and the log2 fold change was above 5 up to day 15. Bulk clonotypes were assigned CD4 or CD8 identity according to which sequenced CD4 or CD8 repertoire held them at higher abundance. The public reads were reprocessed in TCRdb via fastp at Q25 and MiXCR, keeping in-frame beta chains. Records with the same CDR3 protein are collapsed into one entry carrying the most frequent genes and DNA. These V and J calls originate from TCRdb's pipeline instead of the authors' own analysis. For this sample there are roughly 310,000 distinct CDR3 sequences; 3.6% appear just once. The ten largest clones capture around a quarter of the sample.

The input for sequencing was PBMCs, taken on the day of the yellow fever booster vaccination. This sequence originates from a man between 18 and 35 years old who received the YFV17D yellow fever vaccine. The receptor chain draws on TRBV28 and TRBJ2-1, and TRBD1 may be the D gene, going by 6 matching bases. The nucleotide sequence is TGTGCCAGCAGAGGGGGAGCCGGCAATGAGCAGTTCTTC. The translation is CASRGGAGNEQFF.